What follows are 17 T cell receptor beta chains derived from one specimen sequenced in a study of T cells after posttransplantation cyclophosphamide. Sequencing used immunoSEQ multiplex PCR; TCRdb keeps in-frame clones, though not all of them. The sample records about 53,000 clones, more than 70% being singletons. The sequenced material came from PBMCs. These receptors all come from a man between 25 and 39 years old with a blood cancer, CMV-positive, and with a related stem cell donor.

CDR3 in DNA: TGTGCCAGTAGTCCATTAGCGGGAGAGGGGGAAAACATTCAGTACTTC. Amino acids: CASSPLAGEGENIQYF. The chain uses TRBV19 and TRBJ2-4; 9 bases match TRBD2. The CDR3 is 16 amino acids. Trimming took 5 bases from V and 5 from J; bases not matched to a gene: 10. The germline V gene encodes CDR1 LNHDA and CDR2 SQIVND (reference sequence).

The V call is TRBV5-1, the J call TRBJ1-5, with D possibly TRBD1 on 5 matching bases. This CDR3 comprises 12 residues. Trimming took off 5 bases at V and 5 bases at J, with 8 bases between the two ends. The germline V gene encodes CDR1 SGHRS and CDR2 YFSETQ. As DNA, the CDR3 is TGCGCCAGCAGGGGGGGAGATCAGCCCCAGCATTTT. Translating gives CASRGGDQPQHF.

This clone was found once. A read error may produce the germline difference seen at one junction end. The chain couples TRBV10-1 to TRBJ2-5; possible D gene TRBD2, 5 bases. The CDR3 covers 10 residues. Germline V gene sequence: CDR1 WNHNN, CDR2 SYGVQD (reference sequence). The CDR3 protein is CASSESRGNF. The DNA for the CDR3 is TGCGCCAGCAGTGAGTCGAGAGGGAACTTC.

This chain connects TRBV18 to TRBJ2-7; 9 nucleotides match TRBD2. The germline CDR1 and CDR2 sequences are KGHSH and LQKENI. This CDR3 comprises 14 residues. V shed 6 bases and J 2 bases; nucleotides not matched to a gene: 5. The CDR3 bases are TGTGCCAGCTCTCAGACTAGCGGTGCCTACGAGCAGTACTTC. As protein: CASSQTSGAYEQYF.

The chain recombines TRBV2 with TRBJ2-7, with D maybe TRBD2 (6 bases). The V end was cut by 8 bases, the J end by 2 bases, with 10 bases between. The CDR3 covers 12 residues. The V gene's germline CDR1 is SNHLY and CDR2 FYNNEI. The CDR3 is CASGDSAYEQYF. The DNA for the CDR3 is TGTGCCAGCGGGGACTCAGCCTACGAGCAGTACTTC. Full variable domain (missing parts from reference TRBV2 and TRBJ2-7): EPEVTQTPSHQVTQMGQEVILRCVPISNHLYFYWYRQILGQKVEFLVSFYNNEISEKSEIFDDQFSVERPDGSNFTLKIRSTKLEDSAMYFCASGDSAYEQYFGPGTRLTVT.

The chain employs TRBV19 and TRBJ2-3, with TRBD2 as a possible D gene (6 bases). The CDR3 sequence is 14 residues long. The V end lost 3 bases, the J end lost 6 bases, and 13 bases lay between the germline ends. Germline assignment: CDR1 LNHDA and CDR2 SQIVND (reference sequence). In DNA, the CDR3 is TGTGCCAGTAGTATGTCCGGGAGTCCCGATACGCAGTATTTT. It codes for CASSMSGSPDTQYF.

This rearrangement joins TRBV27 to TRBJ2-7; D is unresolved. The length of the CDR3 is 14 residues. Per the germline V gene, CDR1 is MNHEY and CDR2 is SMNVEV (reference sequence). Trimming cost V 4 bases and J 2 bases, with 12 bases left between them. CDR3 protein: CASSSLADTYEQYF. CDR3 DNA: TGTGCCAGCAGTTCGCTGGCAGACACCTACGAGCAGTACTTC.

This clone was detected a few times. The chain couples TRBV4-1 to TRBJ1-4, with 8 bases fitting TRBD1. Trimming removed 4 bases from V and 5 bases from J; junction bases left unmatched: 3. Per germline, CDR1 MGHRA and CDR2 YSYEKL. This CDR3 region has 14 residues. The DNA of the CDR3 is TGCGCCAGCAGCCCGACAGGGGCAAATGAAAAACTGTTTTTT. Encoded protein: CASSPTGANEKLFF.

The CDR3, as DNA: TGTGCCAGCAGTTTCGGGACAGAAGTTTATGGCTACACCTTC. Amino acid sequence: CASSFGTEVYGYTF. The chain has TRBV28 and TRBJ1-2, with 7 bases lining up with TRBD1. The CDR3 is 14 amino acids. The germline CDR1 and CDR2 sequences are MDHEN and SYDVKM. Trimming cost V 3 bases and J 5 bases; bases outside gene matches: 6.

This clone was recorded once. The chain couples TRBV5-1 to TRBJ2-2; D is unresolved. The CDR3 loop spans 12 amino acids. Germline V gene lookup returns CDR1 SGHRS and CDR2 YFSETQ. The germline V and J ends were trimmed by 5 bases and 5 bases, with 7 bases remaining between them. This CDR3 reads CASRLQTGELFF. DNA for the CDR3: TGCGCCAGCAGGTTGCAAACCGGGGAGCTGTTTTTT.

This clone was counted between two and nine times. The chain is built from TRBV5-6 and TRBJ2-7, with a tentative D call TRBD2 (5 bases). The V end was cut by 3 bases, the J end by 2 bases, with 18 bases between. CDR1 and CDR2 from the germline V gene are SGHDT and YYEEEE. The CDR3 is made up of 16 amino acids. The CDR3 here is CASSSSSSGVPYEQYF. The CDR3 nucleotides read TGTGCCAGCAGCTCGTCCTCATCCGGGGTCCCCTACGAGCAGTACTTC.

The V call is TRBV28, the J call TRBJ1-2, with D possibly TRBD1 on 5 matching bases. This CDR3 spans 15 amino acids. V lost 5 bases and J 6 bases, leaving 19 bases between the germline ends. CDR1 is MDHEN and CDR2 is SYDVKM in the germline V gene. CDR3 in DNA: TGTGCCAGCAGTACCACCCCCAGGGTTGGGGATGGCTACACCTTC. It translates to CASSTTPRVGDGYTF.

In DNA form, the CDR3 reads TGTGCCAGCAGCATCAGGGGGGTCGGGGAGCTGTTTTTT. Translating it yields CASSIRGVGELFF. The rearrangement links TRBV5-4 to TRBJ2-2, with D perhaps matching TRBD1 (7 bases). V was clipped by 4 bases and J by 7 bases, with 11 bases between them. Germline CDR1 reads SGHNT; CDR2 reads YYREEE (reference sequence). This CDR3 comprises 13 residues.

V and J are TRBV7-9 and TRBJ2-5, with D possibly being TRBD2 (6 bases). V lost 1 base and J 5 bases, leaving 14 bases between the germline ends. The CDR3 totals 15 residues. Germline V gene sequence: CDR1 SEHNR, CDR2 FQNEAQ (reference sequence). The CDR3 DNA sequence: TGTGCCAGCAGCTTAGAATTCGGGAGTGATGAGACCCAGTACTTC. Protein sequence: CASSLEFGSDETQYF.

This rearrangement joins TRBV7-3 to TRBJ2-2, with 7 bases matching TRBD1. Germline CDR1 SGHTA, CDR2 FQGTGA. The CDR3 extends over 15 amino acids. Trimming removed 2 bases from V and 4 bases from J; junction bases left unmatched: 4. CDR3 bases: TGTGCCAGCAGCTTACTAGGGGGCGCCACCGGGGAGCTGTTTTTT. It specifies CASSLLGGATGELFF. The variable domain in full, completed from reference TRBV7-3 and TRBJ2-2, reads GAGVSQTPSNKVTEKGKYVELRCDPISGHTALYWYRQSLGQGPEFLIYFQGTGAADDSGLPNDRFFAVRPEGSVSTLKIQRTERGDSAVYLCASSLLGGATGELFFGEGSRLTVL.

The chain links TRBV11-3 to TRBJ1-2; 9 bases line up with TRBD1. Germline CDR1 reads SGHNT; CDR2 reads YENEEA. The CDR3 has 15 amino acids. With V trimmed by 5 bases and J by 5 bases, 9 bases remained unmatched. For the CDR3, the DNA is TGTGCCAGCAGCCCAAGGACAGGGGCGGGATATGGCTACACCTTC. This encodes CASSPRTGAGYGYTF.

This clone was observed a single time. The chain joins TRBV5-6 to TRBJ1-1, with 10 bases matching TRBD1. Germline-derived CDR1 and CDR2 are SGHDT and YYEEEE. The CDR3 extends over 16 amino acids. J gave up 5 bases and V 4 bases, and 11 bases lay outside the gene matches. The CDR3 DNA is TGTGCCAGCAGCACCGACAGGGGGCGAATCATAACTGAAGCTTTCTTT. It translates to CASSTDRGRIITEAFF. Variable domain in full (rest from reference TRBV5-6 and TRBJ1-1): DAGVTQSPTHLIKTRGQQVTLRCSPKSGHDTVSWYQQALGQGPQFIFQYYEEEERQRGNFPDRFSGHQFPNYSSELNVNALLLGDSALYLCASSTDRGRIITEAFFGQGTRLTVV.